This T cell receptor (beta chain) was recorded in a study of identical twins. TCRdb ran MiXCR on the 5' RACE reads and lists one entry per CDR3 protein. The profile shows approximately 700,000 distinct CDR3 sequences, about 18% of them singletons. Trimming cost V 2 bases and J 1 base, with 11 bases left between them. The CDR3 is 14 residues long. CDR1 GTSNPN and CDR2 SVGIG come from the germline V gene (reference sequence). This clonotype has more than one count but fewer than ten. Another study also made use of these data, one on T cells expressing NK-cell markers. From that study: Roughly 1.0-8% of CD8+ T cells in about 6 donors belonged to dominant NKG2C+ clonotypes.

This chain joins TRBV30 and TRBJ1-1; possibly TRBD1 for D (5 bases). This receptor was identified in a woman under 30 in good health. Sample: PBMCs. CDR3 nucleotides: TGTGCCTGGAGTCGACAGCCTCAGAACACTGAAGCTTTCTTT. It yields the protein CAWSRQPQNTEAFF.